Each of the 16 T cell receptor beta chains below was sequenced from the same sample in a study of OX40 agonist ivuxolimab in advanced cancers. Here immunoSEQ multiplex PCR was the method, and the copy in TCRdb shows in-frame clones only, minus some. Here the sample spans some 25,000 clones, approximately 80% being singletons. The material sequenced was CD4+ or CD8+ T cells sorted from blood, taken in a trial of the OX40 agonist ivuxolimab. All receptors derive from an adult with an advanced solid tumor such as melanoma, head and neck, liver or kidney cancer.

The V call is TRBV4-1, the J call TRBJ2-7; the D gene is possibly TRBD2 (5 bases). Deletions cut 1 base from V and 1 base from J, with 14 bases between. The CDR3 has 16 amino acids. In germline, CDR1 is MGHRA, CDR2 YSYEKL. The CDR3 region is CASSQAFGSASYEQYF. The CDR3 DNA reads as TGCGCCAGCAGCCAAGCCTTCGGTAGCGCGTCCTACGAGCAGTACTTC.

The CDR3 DNA sequence: TGTGCCAGTAGATGGGCGAACACTGAAGCTTTCTTT. Translated, it gives CASRWANTEAFF. The V gene is TRBV19, the J gene TRBJ1-1; unclear D gene. The V end was cut by 6 bases, the J end by 1 base, with 6 bases between. The germline CDR1 and CDR2 sequences are LNHDA and SQIVND (reference sequence). The length of the CDR3 is 12 residues.

The table lists this clone with a few counts. The chain joins TRBV6-5 to TRBJ1-2, with TRBD1 matching 7 bases. The CDR3 extends over 13 amino acids. From germline, CDR1 is MNHEY and CDR2 SVGAGI. Losses at the gene ends were 2 bases for V and 8 bases for J; bases not matched to a gene: 5. The CDR3 is CASSYRDSRGYTF. The CDR3 nucleotides read TGTGCCAGCAGTTACCGGGACAGTCGCGGCTACACCTTC.

The chain couples TRBV30 to TRBJ1-2; D is ambiguous. The V gene lost 0 bases and the J gene lost 4 bases, with 9 bases spanning the gap. Germline CDR1 and CDR2: GTSNPN and SVGIG (reference sequence). The CDR3 has 13 amino acids. CDR3 loop: CAWSVRLAYGYTF. As DNA, the CDR3 is TGTGCCTGGAGTGTAAGGCTGGCCTATGGCTACACCTTC.

The chain carries TRBV27 and TRBJ2-5; either TRBD1 or TRBD2 may fit D (6 bases each). This CDR3 spans 12 amino acids. Deletions cut 7 bases from V and 5 bases from J, with 11 bases between. The germline V gene has CDR1 MNHEY and CDR2 SMNVEV (reference sequence). DNA for the CDR3: TGTGCCAGCAAGAGGGGGGCGGAGACCCAGTACTTC. Protein product: CASKRGAETQYF.

To note about this clone: In the same sample, other DNA sequences code for this CDR3. The CDR3 nucleotides are TGTGCCAGCAGCGTAGGGGGGACTTATGGCTACACCTTC. Its translation is CASSVGGTYGYTF. V usage is TRBV9 and J usage is TRBJ1-2, with D perhaps matching TRBD1 (5 bases). Trimming shortened V by 0 bases and J by 5 bases, and 8 bases separated the two germline ends. In germline, CDR1 is SGDLS, CDR2 YYNGEE. This CDR3 has 13 amino acids.

In its sample, this clone was seen once. This chain connects TRBV21-1 to TRBJ2-7; no DNA check was done on the table's D call, TRBD2. TRBV21-1 is given as a pseudogene. The CDR3 runs 18 residues. The CDR3 DNA reads as TGTGCCAGCAGCTTCCAGGAAGGACTAGCCCCAAGAGGTAACGAGCAGTACTTC. Translation gives CASSFQEGLAPRGNEQYF.

V usage is TRBV6-5 and J usage is TRBJ2-4; D possibly corresponds to TRBD1 (5 bases). The V gene's germline CDR1 is MNHEY and CDR2 SVGAGI. This CDR3 comprises 15 residues. The V and J ends lost 0 bases and 6 bases respectively, with 12 bases between them. The CDR3 spells CASSYSRQGRNIQYF. CDR3 nucleotides: TGTGCCAGCAGTTACTCAAGGCAGGGTCGAAACATTCAGTACTTC.

The chain has TRBV10-3 and TRBJ2-5; D is tentatively TRBD1 or TRBD2 (6 bases each). V lost 0 bases and J lost 1, with 18 bases in between. The CDR3 has 18 amino acids. From germline, CDR1 is ENHRY and CDR2 SYGVKD. The DNA of the CDR3 is TGTGCCATCAGTGAGTCGCTAGGGGGGAGCGGCGTCCAAGAGACCCAGTACTTC. This gives the protein CAISESLGGSGVQETQYF.

V and J are TRBV7-9 and TRBJ1-3, with D perhaps TRBD1 (6 bases). Germline lookup yields CDR1 SEHNR and CDR2 FQNEAQ (reference sequence). The CDR3 spans 14 residues. V was cut by 1 base and J by 2 bases, with 6 bases left in between. The DNA of the CDR3 is TGTGCCAGCAGCTTAGACAGGGCTGGAAACACCATATATTTT. Protein: CASSLDRAGNTIYF.

The CDR3 DNA reads TGTGCCAGCAGCTTAGGGGCGACTCTAGAGACCCAGTACTTC. Translation gives CASSLGATLETQYF. The V gene is TRBV7-9, the J gene TRBJ2-5, with unresolved D. Germline V gene lookup returns CDR1 SEHNR and CDR2 FQNEAQ (reference sequence). Trimming pared 1 base from V and 4 bases from J, leaving 10 bases between. This CDR3 region has 14 residues.

The chain carries TRBV5-4 and TRBJ1-4; D is ambiguous. The CDR3 is made up of 14 amino acids. V was shortened by 1 base and J by 0 bases, with 4 bases between the two germline ends. Germline V gene lookup returns CDR1 SGHNT and CDR2 YYREEE (reference sequence). This CDR3 is CASSLRATNEKLFF. CDR3 nucleotides: TGTGCCAGCAGCTTGAGAGCAACTAATGAAAAACTGTTTTTT.

As concerns this clone: At the DNA level, this CDR3 is encoded by other sequences in the same sample as well. The chain carries TRBV30 and TRBJ1-4; D might be TRBD1 (5 bases). Deletions cut 0 bases from V and 10 bases from J, with 12 bases between. This CDR3 has 13 amino acids. Looked up from germline, CDR1 is GTSNPN and CDR2 is SVGIG (reference sequence). For the CDR3, the DNA is TGTGCCTGGAGTGTGGAGGGAAGGGGAAAACTGTTTTTT. Translating gives CAWSVEGRGKLFF.

This clone was recorded only once. The chain joins TRBV4-2 to TRBJ2-1, with 12 nucleotides matching TRBD2. V trimming: 0 bases; J trimming: 4 bases; junction bases outside the gene matches: 10. The V gene's germline CDR1 is LGHNA and CDR2 YNFKEQ. This CDR3 has 19 residues. This CDR3 is CASSQEGRASGRGYNEQFF. The CDR3 DNA follows: TGTGCCAGCAGCCAAGAAGGAAGGGCTAGCGGGAGGGGGTACAATGAGCAGTTCTTC.

This clone came up a few times. The rearrangement links TRBV27 to TRBJ2-7, with 10 bases fitting TRBD1. The J segment lost 5 bases and the V segment lost 3 bases, leaving 4 bases of the junction unmatched. CDR1 is MNHEY and CDR2 is SMNVEV in the germline V gene (reference sequence). The length of the CDR3 is 14 residues. The CDR3 DNA reads TGTGCCAGCAGTTTGGGACAGGGGTTACACGAGCAGTACTTC. Translated, it gives CASSLGQGLHEQYF.

The J gene is TRBJ2-7, the V gene TRBV28; 11 bases agree with TRBD1. The CDR3 runs to 14 residues. Trimming at V came to 6 bases and at J to 7 bases, leaving 8 bases not matched to a gene. Germline V lookup: CDR1 MDHEN, CDR2 SYDVKM. The CDR3 bases are TGTGCCAGCAGAACGGACAGGGGGCATTGGGAGCAGTACTTC. This sequence encodes CASRTDRGHWEQYF. The entire variable domain, with the rest obtained from reference TRBV28 and TRBJ2-7, is as follows: DVKVTQSSRYLVKRTGEKVFLECVQDMDHENMFWYRQDPGLGLRLIYFSYDVKMKEKGDIPEGYSVSREKKERFSLILESASTNQTSMYLCASRTDRGHWEQYFGPGTRLTVT.